This T cell receptor beta chain was found in a study of blood T cells in healthy people across ages. V was cut by 0 bases and J by 6 bases, with 11 bases left in between. CDR1 and CDR2 from the germline V gene are SGHRS and YFSETQ. The CDR3 loop spans 14 amino acids. Donor samples were obtained from healthy Caucasian individuals from Russia, aged about 6 to 90. Study conclusions and caveats: Researchers deemed the diversity estimates from one million T cells underestimates. Since the PBMCs were unsorted, naive and antigen-experienced cells could not be conclusively compared.

Remarks on this clonotype: What it binds is not known.

A J-beta primer mix and a sample-barcoded 5' primer were used in a second PCR of roughly 6 to 12 cycles. A template-switch adaptor containing 12 random nucleotides labeled each cDNA molecule. MiXCR, run by TCRdb on the 5' RACE reads, gives a single entry per CDR3 protein. The profile shows roughly 680,000 distinct CDR3 sequences, 45% to 60% of them singletons. The source is a woman of 80 years or more in good health. The rearrangement joins TRBV5-1 to TRBJ2-3, with D tentatively TRBD1 or TRBD2 (6 bases each). The specimen was blood. Written as DNA, the CDR3 is TGCGCCAGCAGCTTGGGGGGGGCAGACGATACGCAGTATTTT. It translates to CASSLGGADDTQYF.